One and the same sample provided the 26 T cell receptor beta chains below, sequenced in a study of blood T cells in healthy people across ages. A J-beta primer mix and a sample-barcoded 5' primer were used in a second PCR of about 7 to 12 cycles. TCRdb independently ran MiXCR on the 5' RACE reads; one entry per CDR3 protein. The repertoire holds over 450,000 distinct CDR3 sequences, 20% to 30% seen once, with just under 9% in the top ten. This same sample was also part of a study on T cells of mothers and their children.

The sample was blood. These receptors were taken from a boy between 10 and 17 years old in good health.

This clonotype was picked up one time. The chain uses TRBV4-1 and TRBJ2-7, with unresolved D. The CDR3 runs 15 residues. Trimming stripped 1 base from V and 3 bases from J, with 13 bases between. Germline lookup yields CDR1 MGHRA and CDR2 YSYEKL. The DNA for the CDR3 is TGCGCCAGCAGCCAAGTAGGACCACCCTACTACGAGCAGTACTTC. This sequence encodes CASSQVGPPYYEQYF.

About this clonotype itself: A much larger clone is a single base away; this may be a read error. The V call is TRBV12-3 or TRBV12-4, the J call TRBJ2-3; 9 nucleotides agree with TRBD2. This CDR3 is built from 15 residues. The CDR3 region has the DNA TGTGCCAGCAGTTTAGCCAGCGGGAGGACAGATGCGCAGTATTTT. It yields the protein CASSLASGRTDAQYF.

CDR3 nucleotide sequence: TGCGCCAGCAGCCAAGGTGCAGGGCGGTGGGATGAGCAGTTCTTC. The encoded protein is CASSQGAGRWDEQFF. The J gene is TRBJ2-1, the V gene TRBV4-3, with D tentatively TRBD1 (5 bases). The CDR3 is 15 amino acids. Germline V CDR1 and CDR2: LGHNA, YSLEER. The V gene lost 1 base and the J gene lost 8 bases, with 15 bases spanning the gap.

This clonotype was observed a few times. The gene calls are TRBV15 and TRBJ1-2; 11 bases agree with TRBD1. V trimming: 3 bases; J trimming: 4 bases; junction bases outside the gene matches: 1. CDR1 LNHNV and CDR2 YYDKDF come from the germline V gene (reference sequence). There are 14 residues in the CDR3. This CDR3 is CATSRGQGGYGYTF. The CDR3, as DNA: TGTGCCACCAGCAGGGGACAGGGGGGCTATGGCTACACCTTC.

The V gene is TRBV6-2 or TRBV6-3, the J gene TRBJ2-3; the D gene is possibly TRBD1 (5 bases). Germline CDR1 MNHEY, CDR2 SVGEGT. This CDR3 region has 17 residues. Between the trimmed V and J ends, which lost 5 bases and 3 bases, there was a span of 21 bases. The CDR3 is CASSPLSRAQITDTQYF. The CDR3, as DNA: TGTGCCAGCAGTCCCTTAAGCAGGGCTCAAATAACAGATACGCAGTATTTT.

The chain uses TRBV7-2 and TRBJ2-6, with a weak D call TRBD2 (7 bases). There are 18 residues in the CDR3. V lost 3 bases to trimming and J lost 1 base, with 16 bases between them. Germline CDR1 reads SGHTA; CDR2 reads FQGNSA. The CDR3 nucleotides read TGTGCCAGCAGCTTGGACAGCGGGACCTTTTCTGGGGCCAACGTCCTGACTTTC. It yields the protein CASSLDSGTFSGANVLTF.

The V call is TRBV29-1, the J call TRBJ1-1, with TRBD1 matching over 7 bases. Per germline, CDR1 SQVTM and CDR2 ANQGSEA. Trimming cost V 4 bases and J 5 bases; bases outside gene matches: 7. This CDR3 contains 13 residues. The DNA for the CDR3 is TGCAGCGTTGCAGGGGGAGAGGAAACTGAAGCTTTCTTT. As protein: CSVAGGEETEAFF.

The chain recombines TRBV29-1 with TRBJ2-2; TRBD1 agrees at 7 bases. The ends lost 2 bases at V and 5 bases at J; junction bases unmatched: 5. Germline V CDR1 and CDR2: SQVTM, ANQGSEA. The CDR3 covers 14 residues. The CDR3 is CSVEKRGLTGELFF. The CDR3 nucleotides are TGCAGCGTTGAAAAGAGGGGGCTAACCGGGGAGCTGTTTTTT.

This clonotype has only a few counts. A junction boundary mismatches the germline segment, possibly from a read error. The chain carries TRBV7-2 and TRBJ2-7; 11 bases map to TRBD2. This CDR3 contains 15 residues. Per the germline V gene, CDR1 is SGHTA and CDR2 is FQGNSA. CDR3 region: CAGSRGTSGSYEQYF. Here the CDR3 DNA reads TGTGCCGGCAGCCGGGGGACTAGCGGCTCCTACGAGCAGTACTTC. The complete variable domain, with remaining parts taken from reference TRBV7-2 and TRBJ2-7, reads GAGVSQSPSNKVTEKGKDVELRCDPISGHTALYWYRQSLGQGLEFLIYFQGNSAPDKSGLPSDRFSAERTGGSVSTLTIQRTQQEDSAVYLCAGSRGTSGSYEQYFGPGTRLTVT.

This clonotype was detected a few times. This chain uses TRBV29-1 with TRBJ2-7; TRBD1 matches 7 bases. The CDR3 loop spans 13 amino acids. Unmatched junction bases numbered 5, after V lost 6 bases and J lost 0 bases. Germline V gene data show CDR1 as SQVTM and CDR2 as ANQGSEA. The DNA for the CDR3 is TGCAGCGTGGCTGACAGGGACTCCTACGAGCAGTACTTC. The encoded protein is CSVADRDSYEQYF.

The rearrangement uses TRBV9 and TRBJ1-6, with D perhaps matching TRBD1 (5 bases). This CDR3 spans 15 amino acids. V was trimmed by 2 bases and J by 1 base, leaving 7 bases between them. The germline V gene encodes CDR1 SGDLS and CDR2 YYNGEE. This CDR3 is CASSVEGSYNSPLHF. DNA of the CDR3: TGTGCCAGCAGCGTGGAGGGGTCCTATAATTCACCCCTCCACTTT.

The chain joins TRBV4-3 to TRBJ2-4, with 8 bases matching TRBD1. Per germline, CDR1 LGHNA and CDR2 YSLEER. This CDR3 has 16 amino acids. V trimming: 0 bases; J trimming: 7 bases; junction bases outside the gene matches: 8. In DNA, the CDR3 is TGCGCCAGCAGCCAAGATTCACAGGGGGTTTTCAACATTCAGTACTTC. Translating gives CASSQDSQGVFNIQYF.

The V gene is TRBV12-5, the J gene TRBJ2-7; 12 positions match TRBD1. J lost 3 bases, V lost 4 bases, and 7 bases had no gene match. CDR1 and CDR2 (germline): LGHNT, FRNRAP. CDR3 size: 16 residues. CDR3 DNA sequence: TGTGCTAGTGGTTACTCCGGGACAGGGGGCATCTACGAGCAGTACTTC. Translated: CASGYSGTGGIYEQYF.

In its sample, this clonotype was seen a few times. This chain's CDR3 is CASSYPTGTGFRGPQHF. The DNA of the CDR3 is TGTGCCAGCAGTTACCCGACCGGGACAGGGTTTAGGGGGCCCCAGCATTTT. The chain employs TRBV6-5 and TRBJ1-5; 9 nucleotides match TRBD1. Germline-derived CDR1 and CDR2 are MNHEY and SVGAGI. The CDR3 sequence is 17 residues long. With 2 bases clipped from V and 9 bases from J, the junction kept 14 bases outside the gene matches.

This clonotype has more than one count but fewer than ten. The genes are TRBV5-6 and TRBJ1-6, with TRBD1 matching over 11 bases. The V segment lost 3 bases and the J segment 5 bases; nucleotides outside the gene matches: 1. Looked up from germline, CDR1 is SGHDT and CDR2 is YYEEEE. The CDR3 length is 15 residues. The CDR3 here is CASSWGQGDNSPLHF. The CDR3 nucleotides are TGTGCCAGCAGCTGGGGACAGGGGGATAATTCACCCCTCCACTTT.

With regard to this clonotype: At one end, the junction sequence differs from germline, possibly due to a read error. The V gene is TRBV12-3 or TRBV12-4, the J gene TRBJ1-5; the D is unclear. The CDR3 consists of 13 residues. This chain's CDR3 is CASSRGVNRPQHF. DNA for the CDR3: TGTGCCAGCAGCCGCGGGGTCAATCGGCCCCAGCATTTT.

This clonotype has a handful of counts. This rearrangement joins TRBV19 to TRBJ1-5; no reliable D call. This CDR3 is 15 amino acids long. Trimming cost V 3 bases and J 2 bases, with 11 bases left between them. CDR1 LNHDA and CDR2 SQIVND come from the germline V gene (reference sequence). The CDR3 reads CASSIAGSGNQPQHF. CDR3 nucleotide sequence: TGTGCCAGTAGTATCGCGGGGTCGGGCAATCAGCCCCAGCATTTT.

V is TRBV7-9 and J is TRBJ2-3; 7 nucleotides line up with TRBD1. CDR1 and CDR2 from the germline V gene are SEHNR and FQNEAQ (reference sequence). The CDR3 runs 14 residues. The trim removed 5 bases at V and 4 bases at J, leaving 6 bases unmatched. CDR3 coding DNA: TGTGCCAGCAGCCCAGACAGGGTGGCAGATACGCAGTATTTT. Translation gives CASSPDRVADTQYF.

This clonotype turned up a few times. The chain links TRBV4-1 to TRBJ2-5; D uncertain. V shed 2 bases and J shed 0 bases, with 13 bases lying between them. This CDR3 has 16 amino acids. Germline CDR1 is MGHRA and CDR2 is YSYEKL. As DNA, the CDR3 is TGCGCCAGCAGCCAATTTGTTGGCAGCTACCAAGAGACCCAGTACTTC. Translated, it gives CASSQFVGSYQETQYF.

This clonotype was counted a few times. The chain combines TRBV28 with TRBJ2-1; possible D gene TRBD2, 6 bases. The CDR3 is made up of 14 amino acids. V gave up 2 bases and J gave up 4 bases, with 9 bases separating them. CDR1 and CDR2 (germline): MDHEN, SYDVKM. The CDR3 nucleotides read TGTGCCAGCAGTTTAAGGGGACTGTACAATGAGCAGTTCTTC. It translates to CASSLRGLYNEQFF.

This clonotype was seen a few times. This chain links TRBV20-1 with TRBJ2-5; either TRBD1 or TRBD2 may fit D (5 bases each). Germline lookup yields CDR1 DFQATT and CDR2 SNEGSKA (reference sequence). V shed 5 bases and J shed 4 bases, with 20 bases lying between them. The length of the CDR3 is 15 residues. Here the CDR3 reads CSASKPGTHRETQYF. The CDR3 DNA is TGCAGTGCTTCCAAACCCGGGACCCACAGAGAGACCCAGTACTTC.

This clonotype was counted only a few times. This chain joins TRBV6-1 and TRBJ2-3; 16 nucleotides line up with TRBD2. The CDR3 totals 16 residues. Germline values: CDR1 MNHNS, CDR2 SASEGT. The trim removed 0 bases at V and 8 bases at J, leaving 2 bases unmatched. CDR3 bases: TGTGCCAGCAGTGAAGCGGGGACTAGCGGGGGGGGTACGCAGTATTTT. As protein: CASSEAGTSGGGTQYF.

J is TRBJ2-3 and V is TRBV20-1, with 8 bases lining up with TRBD1. V gave up 6 bases and J gave up 2 bases; unmatched junction bases: 7. Germline-derived CDR1 and CDR2 are DFQATT and SNEGSKA (reference sequence). This CDR3 contains 14 residues. This CDR3 is CSARRDRNTDTQYF. The CDR3 coding sequence is TGCAGTGCCCGCCGGGACAGGAACACAGATACGCAGTATTTT.

This chain uses TRBV6-4 with TRBJ2-1; 14 positions match TRBD2. The V segment lost 5 bases and the J segment 7 bases; nucleotides outside the gene matches: 10. Per the germline V gene, CDR1 is MRHNA and CDR2 is SNTAGT. This CDR3 comprises 17 residues. The CDR3 here is CASSRPGLAGVINEQFF. The CDR3 DNA follows: TGTGCCAGCAGTCGACCGGGACTAGCGGGAGTGATAAATGAGCAGTTCTTC.

This clonotype was counted a few times. The chain couples TRBV6-2 or TRBV6-3 to TRBJ2-1, with D hard to call. Trimming shortened V by 2 bases and J by 8 bases, and 7 bases separated the two germline ends. Germline lookup yields CDR1 MNHEY and CDR2 SVGEGT. This CDR3 comprises 12 residues. CDR3: CASSYNVHEQFF. In DNA, the CDR3 is TGTGCCAGCAGTTACAACGTCCATGAGCAGTTCTTC.

This clonotype was recorded a few times. The chain joins TRBV7-8 to TRBJ2-5; maybe TRBD2 (6 bases). The assigned J gene may be wrong: the sequence end matches TRBJ2-7 better. CDR1 SGHVS and CDR2 FQNEAQ come from the germline V gene. The CDR3 is 14 amino acids. CDR3 nucleotides: TGTGCCCGCGTTGAGGGACTCCTTCCCTACGAGCAGTACTTC. Translation: CARVEGLLPYEQYF.